The entry below gives a single TCR beta chain sequence along with its context. This clonotype was observed many times. No cognate antigen has been identified for it. Qualities for individual bases were not recorded, and no much larger clone is one base off. The intended sense of this specimen's time point label: newly diagnosed GD, antithyroid drugs for less than 3 months. For both TCR sequencing and RNA sequencing, RNA was extracted from PBMCs using TRIzol. The diagnosis of Graves' disease followed American Thyroid Association guidelines. The patients came from an endocrinology department in Xi'an, China. Each patient gave approximately 10 milliliters of peripheral blood, collected in an EDTA anticoagulant tube. Ficoll Paque Plus density gradient separation was used to isolate PBMCs, and no additional T cell sorting was done. An Agilent 2100 Bioanalyzer and agarose gel were used to assess RNA quality, and a NanoDrop 2000 was used to measure RNA concentration.

The data were taken from a study of regulatory T cells in long-lasting Graves disease (dated by TCRdb to 2020 to 2023). For the study in its entirety: Patients with newly diagnosed Graves' disease had been on antithyroid drugs for under 3 months. This study used TCR sequencing and RNA sequencing of peripheral blood to compare persistent Graves' disease patients against newly diagnosed Graves' disease patients. The study was conducted in China and was registered as a clinical trial. A total of roughly 35 samples underwent TCR sequencing: some 13 from persistent and roughly 20 from newly diagnosed Graves' disease patients.

The junction shows trimming of 4 bases on V and 3 bases on J, plus 17 bases between the germline ends. The CDR3, from cysteine to phenylalanine, totals 15 residues. Left in the record is the CDR3 DNA by itself, 45 bases read in frame from the first base. CDR1 and CDR2, per the germline V gene, are SGHDT and YYEEEE. Library preparation was by multiplex PCR. TCRdb lists the instrument as Illumina HiSeq 4000. TCR beta libraries were built with iRepertoire HTBI primers and Arm-PCR amplification of CDR3 regions. Before sequencing, the PCR products went through gel purification. On the study's bioinformatics: A total of 62 TRBV and more than twelve TRBJ segments were identified across samples and were used for gene usage analysis of CDR3 amino acid clonotypes. COPE and FqMerger were used to merge the filtered high-quality paired reads into contigs. BLAST was used to align contigs to IMGT TRBV, TRBD and TRBJ reference genes, with CDR3 defined following IMGT. Any clonotype with a frequency above 0.1% was counted as a highly expanded clone. Repertoire diversity was measured by Shannon entropy, and V-J evenness by the Gini coefficient. Public clonotypes were defined as clonotypes shared by more than one individual. Through fastp at Q25 and MiXCR, TCRdb rebuilt clones from the public reads, retaining in-frame beta chains. Each CDR3 protein gets just one entry, which takes the most common genes and DNA from the rows behind it. These V and J calls originate from TCRdb's pipeline instead of the authors' own analysis. This sample gives about 470,000 distinct CDR3 sequences in total; about 15% of them show up just once. Of the sample, around 17% falls within the top ten clones.

What the work shows at the level of the full study, not this receptor alone: A larger number of public clonotypes was shared among persistent patients (approximately 2,500) than among newly diagnosed patients (approximately 1,000). Compared with newly diagnosed patients, persistent Graves' disease patients had lower TCR Shannon entropy and fewer highly expanded clones, which suggests clonal expansion. The small sample size was acknowledged by the authors as a limitation that may reduce accuracy. Only the TCR beta chain was sequenced and analyzed. The study examined only peripheral blood because the primary lesion, thyroid tissue, could not be accessed. TRBV28, TRBJ1-2 and TRBJ2-5 were preferentially used in persistent disease, while TRBV20-1 and TRBJ2-1 were favored in newly diagnosed disease.

Separately, the same data were catalogued under a study of T cells in Graves' hyperthyroidism and ophthalmopathy. Drawing on the second study: Graves' hyperthyroidism was defined as stable when no progression to ophthalmopathy occurred over 18 months of follow-up. Hyperthyroidism patients were newly diagnosed, with disease duration under 2 months, and aged 18 to 65 years. Exclusion was applied to patients with uncontrolled infections, other autoimmune diseases, pregnancy or lactation. Diagnoses were based on clinical symptoms, serum thyroxine and TRAb, thyroid ultrasound and orbital computed tomography. For the first round of RT-PCR on the TCR CDR3, the HTBI primer set was used together with the Qiagen OneStep RT-PCR kit. Most expanded thyroid clonotypes (frequency above 0.001) were also detected in blood, a finding suggesting that blood repertoires may reflect thyroid immune responses. A 13 V-J signature model separated ophthalmopathy from stable hyperthyroidism, with approximately 86% sensitivity and 81.08% specificity in cross-validation and 80%/75% in testing. During validation, the model predicted progression to ophthalmopathy a median of approximately 7 months ahead of onset, with 70.59% sensitivity and around 73% specificity. TCR V-J signatures able to tell the groups apart were searched for in a discovery cohort of 90 to 100 patients, of whom about 40 had Graves' ophthalmopathy and 57 had stable Graves' hyperthyroidism. Prospective prediction of ophthalmopathy was tested in an independent validation cohort consisting of 18 to 20 hyperthyroidism patients and some 17 patients who later progressed to ophthalmopathy. The 100 discovery patients were divided at random into training and test sets in a 7:3 ratio. In about six Graves' hyperthyroidism patients, the study also compared T-cell repertoires from thyroid tissue with T-cell repertoires from blood. Once sampling was done, hyperthyroidism patients were given methimazole at a starting dose of 30 mg daily, whereas ophthalmopathy patients were given high-dose intravenous methylprednisolone. The libraries were constructed in a second round of multiplex PCR and then size-selected and purified. Libraries were sequenced paired-end with 100 bp reads on an Illumina HiSeq2000. SOAPnuke was used to process the raw data, removing reads that contained adapters or uncalled bases, had a mean Phred below 15, or lacked an exact match to the constant primer or identifier. COPE v1.2.5 was used to merge high-quality paired reads, and clonotypes were defined as unique nucleotide sequences. MiTCR v1.1 was used to align the clonotypes against IMGT TRBV, TRBD and TRBJ reference segments. The analysis was restricted to V-J combinations with a frequency above 0.0001, which together covered 99.2% of the repertoires. The TCS score was defined as the ratio of F50 (clonal expansion) to E x V (chaos), calculated using BLOSUM62-based TCRdist between CDR3 peptides within each V-J. Welch's t-statistics and random forest reduced 450 to 600 V-J features to about 12, which were used in a naive Bayes classifier (R e1071). Sample size was not statistically predetermined, and investigators were not blinded to group allocation. The paper reports TCR Vbeta CDR3 sequencing of approximately 140 peripheral blood samples: over 40 ophthalmopathy, about 75 hyperthyroidism and around 17 progressor patients.

The chain was built from TRBV5-6 and TRBJ2-7; the D gene is perhaps TRBD1, on 5 matching bases. The receptor was isolated from a woman in her 30s with Graves disease. Donor details come from another sample of the same person, matched by shared clones. Here the sequenced sample was peripheral blood mononuclear cells (PBMCs), taken at new diagnosis, from a patient treated with antithyroid drugs. The bases are TGTGCCAGCAGCGTGACAGCAGGGAAGGTCTACGAGCAGTACTTC. Its translation is CASSVTAGKVYEQYF.